A single sample is the source of the 24 T cell receptor beta chains below, sequenced in a study of monozygotic twins with inflammatory bowel disease. TCRdb reprocessed the 5' RACE reads and keeps a single row for each CDR3 protein, giving no DNA. The listing records approximately 330,000 distinct CDR3 sequences. The specimen was blood. The receptors shown here come from a human donor with ulcerative colitis or Crohn's disease, or a healthy co-twin of an affected twin (not recorded which).

The chain carries TRBV5-1 and TRBJ2-7; checking the TCRdb D call of TRBD2 is not possible without DNA. Germline V gene data show CDR1 as SGHRS and CDR2 as YFSETQ. The CDR3 covers 15 residues. The CDR3 sequence is CASSVRDPPLGEKYF.

V usage is TRBV19 and J usage is TRBJ2-7; lacking DNA, the TRBD2 call made by TCRdb goes unchecked. The CDR3 has 14 amino acids. The germline gives CDR1 LNHDA, CDR2 SQIVND (reference sequence). The CDR3 protein is CASSIGLASYEQYF.

CDR3 residues: CASSVESRPSTDTQYF. This chain uses TRBV9 with TRBJ2-3. From germline, CDR1 is SGDLS and CDR2 YYNGEE. The CDR3 runs 16 residues.

This CDR3 is CASSEGRSAYNEQFF. The chain has TRBV25-1 and TRBJ2-1. Germline V gene lookup returns CDR1 MGHDK and CDR2 SYGVNS. The CDR3 extends over 15 amino acids.

V is TRBV12-3 or TRBV12-4 and J is TRBJ1-1. The CDR3 loop spans 12 amino acids. The CDR3 reads CASVGGDTEAFF.

The chain couples TRBV5-1 to TRBJ1-6; with no DNA, the TCRdb D assignment of TRBD1 cannot be verified. The CDR3 is 15 amino acids. Germline CDR1 and CDR2: SGHRS and YFSETQ. The CDR3 region is CASSFGTGTNSPLHF.

The V and J genes are TRBV2 and TRBJ1-1; no DNA is available, so the TRBD1 call from TCRdb remains unchecked. Germline V gives CDR1 SNHLY, CDR2 FYNNEI. The CDR3 runs to 14 residues. The CDR3 loop is CASGTTQGGTEAFF.

The genes are TRBV29-1 and TRBJ2-1; TCRdb's assignment of TRBD2 cannot be checked, as there is no DNA. The CDR3 length is 14 residues. The germline gives CDR1 SQVTM, CDR2 ANQGSEA. The CDR3: CSALSGSSYNEQFF.

The chain links TRBV5-1 to TRBJ1-1; there is no DNA to check the TCRdb D call of TRBD1. The germline CDR1 and CDR2 sequences are SGHRS and YFSETQ. CDR3 length: 14 amino acids. The CDR3 loop is CASRPGPRGTEAFF. Together with reference TRBV5-1 and TRBJ1-1, the CDR3 gives the full variable domain: KAGVTQTPRYLIKTRGQQVTLSCSPISGHRSVSWYQQTPGQGLQFLFEYFSETQRNKGNFPGRFSGRQFSNSRSEMNVSTLELGDSALYLCASRPGPRGTEAFFGQGTRLTVV.

CDR3 protein: CASSQVKGGTDTQYF. The chain combines TRBV4-1 with TRBJ2-3; as DNA is missing, the TRBD2 call by TCRdb cannot be tested. Germline values: CDR1 MGHRA, CDR2 YSYEKL. The CDR3 contains 15 residues.

The chain recombines TRBV5-1 with TRBJ2-3; TCRdb gives TRBD2 as the D gene, but with no DNA this cannot be confirmed. Germline V CDR1 and CDR2: SGHRS, YFSETQ. The CDR3 loop spans 18 amino acids. The CDR3 sequence: CASSAGTSGRAATDTQYF.

The chain recombines TRBV4-3 with TRBJ2-1. There are 15 residues in the CDR3. Per germline, CDR1 LGHNA and CDR2 YSLEER. This CDR3 reads CASSQDGLLYNEQFF.

V usage is TRBV9 and J usage is TRBJ2-3. The V gene's germline CDR1 is SGDLS and CDR2 YYNGEE. The CDR3 covers 15 residues. CDR3 in amino acids: CASSVDGGVADTQYF.

The rearrangement joins TRBV5-8 to TRBJ1-2; there is no DNA to check the TCRdb D call of TRBD1. This CDR3 comprises 14 residues. Germline V gene lookup returns CDR1 SGHTS and CDR2 YDEGEE. Here the CDR3 reads CASSLRTGNYGYTF.

This chain uses TRBV20-1 with TRBJ2-7; there is no DNA to check the TCRdb D call of TRBD2. CDR3 length equals 11 residues. CDR1 is DFQATT and CDR2 is SNEGSKA in the germline V gene (reference sequence). CDR3 sequence reads: CSVSREDEQYF.

This chain joins TRBV7-9 and TRBJ2-5; the TCRdb call, TRBD1, lacks DNA for checking. Germline lookup yields CDR1 SEHNR and CDR2 FQNEAQ (reference sequence). This CDR3 has 17 residues. The CDR3 loop reads CASIPPDRAVIQETQYF.

The chain carries TRBV20-1 and TRBJ1-1; TCRdb's D call, TRBD1, is unchecked because there is no DNA. The CDR3 has 14 amino acids. The germline gives CDR1 DFQATT, CDR2 SNEGSKA (reference sequence). CDR3 region: CSARDGGGWTEAFF.

The rearrangement joins TRBV20-1 to TRBJ1-6. The CDR3 is made up of 14 amino acids. Germline CDR1 and CDR2: DFQATT and SNEGSKA (reference sequence). CDR3 loop: CSARDGVDYSPLHF.

This chain joins TRBV15 and TRBJ2-5. From germline, CDR1 is LNHNV and CDR2 YYDKDF (reference sequence). The length of the CDR3 is 15 residues. CDR3 region: CATSRDPQQQETQYF.

This chain uses TRBV6-1 with TRBJ2-1; lacking DNA, the TRBD2 call made by TCRdb goes unchecked. Germline-derived CDR1 and CDR2 are MNHNS and SASEGT. This CDR3 has 17 amino acids. The CDR3 sequence is CASSRTSGRASYNEQFF.

V usage is TRBV10-3 and J usage is TRBJ2-7. CDR3 length equals 15 residues. Germline CDR1 reads ENHRY; CDR2 reads SYGVKD. The CDR3 protein is CAISEGSREIHEQYF.

The chain recombines TRBV12-3 or TRBV12-4 with TRBJ1-6; TCRdb names TRBD1, which stays unverified in the absence of DNA. This CDR3 spans 12 amino acids. This CDR3 is CASSLQGSPLHF.

The V and J genes are TRBV20-1 and TRBJ2-7; the D call from TCRdb, TRBD1, cannot be confirmed without DNA. The CDR3 totals 12 residues. CDR1 DFQATT and CDR2 SNEGSKA come from the germline V gene (reference sequence). CDR3 sequence: CSASEQAYEQYF.

This chain links TRBV2 with TRBJ2-3. Germline CDR1 SNHLY, CDR2 FYNNEI. This CDR3 comprises 11 residues. The CDR3 region is CASSDSDTQYF.